Following are 15 T cell receptor beta chains from one sample sequenced in a study of Ad26.COV2.S vaccination and SARS-CoV-2 variants. Sample treatment: some 20 received Ad26.COV2.S at low or high dose, single or two shots; 5 received placebo; per-sample allocation not given. Samples analyzed were those drawn on day 63 after the first vaccine or placebo injection. Method: immunoSEQ multiplex PCR; TCRdb's copy keeps in-frame clones and lacks some. The sample has around 300,000 clones; approximately 90% are singletons. This specimen consisted of peripheral blood, obtained in a trial of Ad26.COV2.S vaccine versus placebo. These TCRs come from a person aged 18 to 59 who received the Ad26.COV2.S COVID-19 vaccine or a placebo.

This chain links TRBV28 with TRBJ1-4; 12 nucleotides agree with TRBD1. CDR1 and CDR2 (germline): MDHEN, SYDVKM. V lost 3 bases to trimming and J lost 6 bases; unmatched junction nucleotides: 11. CDR3 size: 18 residues. Here the CDR3 DNA reads TGTGCCAGCAGTTTCTCTACGGAAGGGACAGGGGGCGATGAAAAACTGTTTTTT. It is translated as CASSFSTEGTGGDEKLFF.

This chain links TRBV5-1 with TRBJ1-2; 10 bases are shared with TRBD1. CDR1 and CDR2 from the germline V gene are SGHRS and YFSETQ. Germline trimming cut 0 bases from V and 4 bases from J; bases unmatched to any gene: 9. This CDR3 spans 17 amino acids. Written as DNA, the CDR3 is TGCGCCAGCAGCTTGGCCCTAGGACAGGGGGTAATCTATGGCTACACCTTC. Its protein is CASSLALGQGVIYGYTF.

This chain uses TRBV7-2 with TRBJ2-7; D gene ambiguous. With 1 base removed from V and 3 bases from J, the gap between germline ends came to 13 bases. Germline V gene sequence: CDR1 SGHTA, CDR2 FQGNSA. This CDR3 spans 15 amino acids. The CDR3 DNA is TGTGCCAGCAGCTTAGTTGCGGAAGCCGGCTACGAGCAGTACTTC. Translation: CASSLVAEAGYEQYF.

The V gene is TRBV9, the J gene TRBJ1-6, with unresolved D. V was trimmed by 0 bases and J by 10 bases, leaving 11 bases between them. This CDR3 contains 14 residues. Germline CDR1 and CDR2: SGDLS and YYNGEE. CDR3 protein: CASSVGAGGSPLHF. The CDR3 DNA is TGTGCCAGCAGCGTAGGAGCCGGCGGGTCACCCCTCCACTTT. The variable domain in full, completed from reference TRBV9 and TRBJ1-6, reads DSGVTQTPKHLITATGQRVTLRCSPRSGDLSVYWYQQSLDQGLQFLIQYYNGEERAKGNILERFSAQQFPDLHSELNLSSLELGDSALYFCASSVGAGGSPLHFGNGTRLTVT.

The V gene is TRBV29-1, the J gene TRBJ2-2; D is uncertain. Germline V lookup: CDR1 SQVTM, CDR2 ANQGSEA. Trimming took off 3 bases at V and 4 bases at J, with 12 bases between the two ends. The CDR3 loop spans 14 amino acids. The DNA of the CDR3 is TGCAGCGTTGAGTCCGCGTTGGGCACCGGGGAGCTGTTTTTT. It encodes CSVESALGTGELFF.

This clone was observed once. The chain uses TRBV30 and TRBJ1-2; 10 positions match TRBD1. CDR1 and CDR2 (germline): GTSNPN, SVGIG (reference sequence). The length of the CDR3 is 15 residues. With V trimmed by 0 bases and J by 6 bases, 7 bases remained unmatched. This chain's CDR3 is CAWSVLTGGRNGYTF. In DNA, the CDR3 is TGTGCCTGGAGTGTACTGACAGGGGGCAGAAATGGCTACACCTTC.

This clone was observed a handful of times. This chain links TRBV5-6 with TRBJ2-7, with a weak D call TRBD2 (7 bases). CDR1 is SGHDT, CDR2 YYEEEE, per germline. The CDR3 extends over 16 amino acids. V dropped 0 bases and J dropped 3 bases, with 16 bases sitting between them. The CDR3 DNA reads TGTGCCAGCAGCTTGGCCGGGGGGCAGGGTCGCTACGAGCAGTACTTC. The encoded protein is CASSLAGGQGRYEQYF.

This clone was counted many times. V is TRBV3-1 (or the pseudogene TRBV3-2) and J is TRBJ2-7; D remains ambiguous. In germline, CDR1 is LGHDT, CDR2 YNNKEL (reference sequence). The length of the CDR3 is 19 residues. Trimming stripped 2 bases from V and 5 bases from J, with 28 bases between. The CDR3 DNA is TGTGCCAGCAGCCAAAGGACGTACCTTACGGGCTATTCGGTCAACGAGCAGTACTTC. Translated, it gives CASSQRTYLTGYSVNEQYF.

This chain uses TRBV9 with TRBJ2-7; D possibly matches TRBD1 or TRBD2 (5 bases each). The CDR3 runs to 15 residues. The germline V gene has CDR1 SGDLS and CDR2 YYNGEE. The V end was cut by 3 bases, the J end by 0 bases, with 13 bases between. In DNA, the CDR3 is TGTGCCAGCAGCGCAGGGACGGATAACTCCTACGAGCAGTACTTC. It yields the protein CASSAGTDNSYEQYF.

The V and J genes are TRBV5-4 and TRBJ2-2, with 12 bases fitting TRBD1. From germline, CDR1 is SGHNT and CDR2 YYREEE (reference sequence). With V trimmed by 1 base and J by 7 bases, 8 bases remained unmatched. This CDR3 region has 17 residues. CDR3 in amino acids: CASSLRGQGALDGELFF. The CDR3 DNA reads as TGTGCCAGCAGCTTGAGGGGACAGGGGGCGTTAGACGGGGAGCTGTTTTTT.

The gene calls are TRBV4-3 and TRBJ1-4; 8 bases are a match to TRBD1. This CDR3 has 16 residues. The V segment lost 1 base and the J segment 2 bases; nucleotides outside the gene matches: 3. Looked up from germline, CDR1 is LGHNA and CDR2 is YSLEER. DNA of the CDR3: TGCGCCAGCAGCCAAGTCCAGGGGGCGACTAATGAAAAACTGTTTTTT. This gives the protein CASSQVQGATNEKLFF.

The chain couples TRBV5-5 to TRBJ1-5; 8 positions match TRBD1. The CDR3 covers 14 residues. Germline-derived CDR1 and CDR2 are SGHKS and YYEKEE (reference sequence). Trimming cost V 0 bases and J 9 bases; bases outside gene matches: 5. The CDR3 DNA reads as TGTGCCAGCAGCTTGGGAGACAGGGGACGGCCCCAGCATTTT. Translation: CASSLGDRGRPQHF.

A remark on this clone: The same CDR3 can be traced to other DNA sequences in this sample. V is TRBV30 and J is TRBJ1-5; 9 bases line up with TRBD1. Germline V gene lookup returns CDR1 GTSNPN and CDR2 SVGIG (reference sequence). The CDR3 contains 14 residues. J was trimmed by 4 bases and V by 2 bases; bases with no gene match: 3. The DNA for the CDR3 is TGTGCCTGGAGTATAGGGACAGGGAATCAGCCCCAGCATTTT. It encodes CAWSIGTGNQPQHF. The variable domain in full, completed from reference TRBV30 and TRBJ1-5, reads SQTIHQWPATLVQPVGSPLSLECTVEGTSNPNLYWYRQAAGRGLQLLFYSVGIGQISSEVPQNLSASRPQDRQFILSSKKLLLSDSGFYLCAWSIGTGNQPQHFGDGTRLSIL.

This clone was detected once. The chain combines TRBV7-2 with TRBJ1-4; 10 positions agree with TRBD1. Germline V lookup: CDR1 SGHTA, CDR2 FQGNSA. The V gene end was trimmed by 5 bases and the J gene end by 8 bases; junction bases not matched to a gene: 8. This CDR3 contains 15 residues. The CDR3 protein is CASSRGDRGGEKLFF. The CDR3 DNA is TGTGCCAGCAGCCGTGGGGACAGGGGTGGAGAAAAACTGTTTTTT.

The chain has TRBV5-1 and TRBJ2-7; D ambiguous. This CDR3 region has 14 residues. Germline CDR1 SGHRS, CDR2 YFSETQ. Trimming stripped 3 bases from V and 3 bases from J, with 13 bases between. The CDR3 nucleotides read TGCGCCAGCAGCTGGCAGGACGTAGGCTACGAGCAGTACTTC. This gives the protein CASSWQDVGYEQYF.